The following is a T cell receptor beta chain sequence with its context. Its target is unknown. This sample was included in a study of radiation and T cells in renal cell carcinoma. Study-wide results and limits: In blood, top tumor clones expanded by 2 weeks, shrinking by 4.

Described time point: baseline pretreatment blood. The treatment is: 15 Gy SBRT to primary tumor, nephrectomy 4 weeks later. Assay used: immunoSEQ multiplex PCR; TCRdb lists only in-frame clones, some missing. The data contain about 61,000 clones, about three quarters of them seen just once; the ten biggest clones take up 6% to 9.5%. This clonotype was sampled from a man aged 60 to 75 with renal cell carcinoma. The sequencing here drew on blood, taken from a patient whose treatment included radiotherapy and nephrectomy.

CDR3 loop: CATSREVVGGRGEQYF. CDR3 in DNA: TGTGCCACCAGCAGAGAAGTGGTAGGGGGGCGGGGGGAGCAGTACTTC. V is TRBV15 and J is TRBJ2-7; the D gene is possibly TRBD2 (7 bases). V was shortened by 0 bases and J by 7 bases, with 19 bases between the two germline ends. The germline V gene encodes CDR1 LNHNV and CDR2 YYDKDF (reference sequence). CDR3 length: 16 residues.